The subject of this entry is one T cell receptor (beta chain). This entry comes from a study of blood T cell repertoires in COVID-19. J was trimmed by 4 bases and V by 4 bases; bases with no gene match: 2. The CDR3 totals 14 residues. The germline V gene encodes CDR1 SSHAT and CDR2 FNYEAQ (reference sequence). In the study's own analysis: The assay estimated nucleated cells by amplifying reference gene primers. Profiling relied on immunoSEQ multiplex PCR, and the TCRdb table lists in-frame clones only, not all of them. V, J and clone size are those of that table, while D and trimming were read from the DNA. The sample holds a few hundred thousand clones, 80% to 90% seen once.

The rearrangement links TRBV7-7 to TRBJ2-3, with TRBD1 matching 10 bases. This TCR came from a man between 60 and 70 years old who had recovered from COVID-19. Input material: peripheral blood. In DNA form, the CDR3 reads TGTGCCAGCAGCTCCGGGACAGGGGCAGATACGCAGTATTTT. Amino acids: CASSSGTGADTQYF.